Listed below are T cell receptor beta chains from one sample, sequenced in a study of OX40 agonist ivuxolimab in advanced cancers. Repertoires were generated with immunoSEQ multiplex PCR, while TCRdb's copy carries only in-frame clones and drops some. This sample has approximately 100,000 clones, with approximately 90% found just once. The material sequenced was CD4+ or CD8+ T cells sorted from blood, taken in a trial of the OX40 agonist ivuxolimab. All receptors come from an adult with an advanced solid tumor such as melanoma, head and neck, liver or kidney cancer. Each CDR3 is given with its conserved first and last residue. The order of the fields is D gene, V gene, clone size, J gene, CDR3 length, CDR3 protein, CDR3 DNA. The D gene is left open where the match is weak. Part of the rows lack a size; the others show once, few, many or a class for expanded clones.

NA	TRBV5-6	NA	TRBJ2-7	15	CASSSNIEGAYEQYF	TGTGCCAGCAGCTCCAATATCGAGGGGGCCTACGAGCAGTACTTC
NA	TRBV7-6	NA	TRBJ2-3	14	CASSLYQGTDTQYF	TGTGCCAGCAGCTTGTATCAGGGTACGGATACGCAGTATTTT
NA	TRBV5-1	NA	TRBJ2-5	11	CASSLEGTQYF	TGCGCCAGCAGCTTAGAGGGGACCCAGTACTTC
NA	TRBV5-1	NA	TRBJ2-1	13	CASSLGSNNEQFF	TGCGCCAGCAGCTTGGGGTCCAACAATGAGCAGTTCTTC
NA	TRBV4-2	once	TRBJ2-1	16	CASSQVPGPDSDEQFF	TGTGCCAGCAGCCAAGTTCCCGGGCCCGATTCCGATGAGCAGTTCTTC
TRBD1	TRBV7-2	once	TRBJ1-2	14	CASSLGGQEYGYTF	TGTGCCAGCAGCTTGGGGGGACAGGAATATGGCTACACCTTC
NA	TRBV28	NA	TRBJ1-5	15	CASSRPRTVNQPQHF	TGTGCCAGCAGTCGACCTCGGACAGTCAATCAGCCCCAGCATTTT
NA	TRBV14	NA	TRBJ1-6	14	CASSTGIYNSPLHF	TGTGCCAGCAGCACCGGGATTTATAATTCACCCCTCCACTTT
TRBD2	TRBV28	NA	TRBJ2-7	15	CASSPSGRGTYEQYF	TGTGCCAGCAGTCCTAGCGGGAGGGGGACCTACGAGCAGTACTTC
NA	TRBV6-1	NA	TRBJ2-3	14	CASSEGVAGDTQYF	TGTGCCAGCAGTGAAGGGGTAGCCGGAGATACGCAGTATTTT
NA	TRBV6-1	NA	TRBJ2-1	15	CASRPGQSSYNEQFF	TGTGCCAGCAGACCAGGACAGTCCTCCTACAATGAGCAGTTCTTC
NA	TRBV19	NA	TRBJ2-7	14	CASSIEQGSYEQYF	TGTGCCAGTAGTATAGAACAGGGTTCCTACGAGCAGTACTTC
TRBD2	TRBV5-4	few	TRBJ2-3	16	CASSQLSGRASDTQYF	TGTGCCAGCAGTCAACTTAGCGGGAGGGCCTCTGATACGCAGTATTTT
TRBD2	TRBV6-1	once	TRBJ2-4	14	CASITSGAGNIQYF	TGTGCCAGCATTACTAGCGGGGCGGGAAACATTCAGTACTTC
NA	TRBV18	NA	TRBJ2-6	18	CASSPIGQPSVGANVLTF	TGTGCCAGCTCACCAATAGGACAGCCGTCAGTGGGGGCCAACGTCCTGACTTTC
NA	TRBV7-2	NA	TRBJ2-3	13	CASSLEGTDTQYF	TGTGCCAGCAGCTTAGAGGGAACAGATACGCAGTATTTT
NA	TRBV5-1	NA	TRBJ1-4	15	CASSSKTGFDEKLFF	TGCGCCAGCAGCTCCAAGACAGGTTTTGATGAAAAACTGTTTTTT
NA	TRBV18	once	TRBJ2-3	13	CASSSGGPDTQYF	TGTGCCAGCTCATCCGGAGGGCCAGATACGCAGTATTTT
TRBD2	TRBV5-1	NA	TRBJ2-7	17	CASSSSASGGWVDEQYF	TGCGCCAGCAGCTCGTCCGCTAGCGGGGGTTGGGTGGACGAGCAGTACTTC
NA	TRBV5-4	NA	TRBJ2-2	15	CASSLGGQGTGELFF	TGTGCCAGCAGCTTGGGAGGGCAGGGCACCGGGGAGCTGTTTTTT
NA	TRBV5-1	NA	TRBJ2-7	14	CASSSGSPGDEQYF	TGCGCCAGCAGCTCCGGGTCGCCGGGCGACGAGCAGTACTTC
TRBD1	TRBV4-2	NA	TRBJ1-5	15	CASSQARQGNQPQHF	TGTGCCAGCAGCCAAGCCAGACAGGGTAATCAGCCCCAGCATTTT
NA	TRBV28	NA	TRBJ2-3	15	CASSFRRSSTDTQYF	TGTGCCAGCAGTTTTAGGCGGTCTAGCACAGATACGCAGTATTTT
TRBD2	TRBV28	NA	TRBJ2-1	15	CASTRGKRDLTEQFF	TGTGCCAGCACTCGAGGGAAGCGGGACCTAACTGAGCAGTTCTTC
TRBD2	TRBV27	NA	TRBJ2-1	16	CASSAPTSGRAAEQFF	TGTGCCAGCAGTGCCCCGACTAGCGGGAGGGCGGCTGAGCAGTTCTTC
NA	TRBV4-1	NA	TRBJ2-4	13	CASSQGGEYIQYF	TGCGCCAGCAGCCAAGGGGGGGAATACATTCAGTACTTC
NA	TRBV28	NA	TRBJ1-1	14	CASSLIRANTEAFF	TGTGCCAGCAGTTTAATACGGGCGAACACTGAAGCTTTCTTT
TRBD1	TRBV15	NA	TRBJ1-1	16	CATTRDRGHMNTEAFF	TGTGCCACCACCCGGGACAGGGGGCATATGAACACTGAAGCTTTCTTT
TRBD1	TRBV28	once	TRBJ1-1	16	CASSRMGQRMNTEAFF	TGTGCCAGCAGCCGAATGGGACAGAGAATGAACACTGAAGCTTTCTTT
TRBD1	TRBV5-4	NA	TRBJ1-4	13	CASSSTGDEKLFF	TGTGCCAGCAGCTCGACAGGGGATGAAAAACTGTTTTTT
NA	TRBV5-4	NA	TRBJ2-1	16	CASSHLGGRSDNEQFF	TGTGCCAGCAGCCACCTGGGTGGGCGGAGCGACAATGAGCAGTTCTTC
NA	TRBV6-1	NA	TRBJ2-7	16	CASSEYGNSPPREQYF	TGTGCCAGCAGTGAATATGGGAACAGTCCTCCGAGGGAGCAGTACTTC
NA	TRBV9	NA	TRBJ1-1	13	CASSPQRNTEAFF	TGTGCCAGCAGCCCTCAACGGAACACTGAAGCTTTCTTT
NA	TRBV6-5	NA	TRBJ1-2	16	CASSYSRDAALVGYTF	TGTGCCAGCAGTTACTCGAGGGACGCCGCCTTGGTTGGCTACACCTTC
NA	TRBV28	NA	TRBJ1-2	12	CASSLTVYGYTF	TGTGCCAGCAGTTTAACCGTCTATGGCTACACCTTC
TRBD1	TRBV5-1	NA	TRBJ2-7	15	CASRQLTGATYEQYF	TGCGCCAGCAGACAATTAACAGGGGCTACCTACGAGCAGTACTTC
NA	TRBV25-1	NA	TRBJ2-5	16	CASSEPRHDRRETQYF	TGTGCCAGCAGTGAGCCCCGACACGATCGTCGAGAGACCCAGTACTTC
NA	TRBV5-1	NA	TRBJ2-5	13	CASRPISQETQYF	TGCGCCAGCCGGCCTATAAGCCAAGAGACCCAGTACTTC
NA	TRBV7-8	NA	TRBJ2-2	14	CASSPRDNTGELFF	TGTGCCAGCAGCCCACGGGATAACACCGGGGAGCTGTTTTTT
TRBD1	TRBV9	NA	TRBJ2-7	16	CASSASPGQGTYEQYF	TGTGCCAGCAGCGCATCTCCGGGACAGGGGACCTACGAGCAGTACTTC
TRBD2	TRBV7-9	NA	TRBJ2-1	13	CASSYSGWNEQFF	TGTGCCAGCAGCTATAGCGGGTGGAATGAGCAGTTCTTC